This T cell receptor (beta chain) appears in the sequencing data of a study of blood T cells in healthy people across ages. Study-level points and caveats: CMV status of donors was not determined, possibly confounding expanded clonotype changes.

Roughly 9.2 milliliters of peripheral blood were drawn from each donor into EDTA-treated tubes. It was with a sample-barcoded 5' primer and a J-beta primer mix that a second PCR of roughly 7 to 12 cycles was run. A single record per CDR3 protein comes from TCRdb applying MiXCR to the 5' RACE reads. The profile shows hundreds of thousands of distinct CDR3 sequences, about 30% of them singletons. As to this clonotype: Its target is unknown. The junction departs from the called germline gene at one end, perhaps through a read error.

This CDR3 has 15 residues. This receptor was identified in a woman older than 75 in good health. Input material: blood. The V and J genes are TRBV12-3 or TRBV12-4 and TRBJ2-1; the match to TRBD1 covers 9 bases. The CDR3 DNA reads TGCGCCAGCACCAAACGTCGGGACAGGGACAATGAGCAGTTCTTC. It yields the protein CASTKRRDRDNEQFF.